The subject of this entry is one T cell receptor (beta chain). What it recognizes is unknown. This specimen belongs to a study of CD8 T cells in ankylosing spondylitis. The V end lost 3 bases, the J end lost 5 bases, and 13 bases lay between the germline ends. The CDR3 runs 14 residues. TCRdb reprocessed the 5' RACE reads via MiXCR and lists one record per CDR3 protein. The table records fewer than 500,000 distinct CDR3 sequences, about 25% of them present only once. Study findings and constraints: A TCR beta motif of eight or nine highly homologous variants seemed to mark ankylosing spondylitis blood. Disease-linked clones, CD8+, were relatively rare in peripheral blood.

The clonotype was recovered from a male donor with ankylosing spondylitis. Sample: blood, either unsorted or a sorted T cell fraction (not recorded which). V and J are TRBV12-3 or TRBV12-4 and TRBJ2-5; the D call may be TRBD1 or TRBD2 (5 bases each). As DNA, the CDR3 is TGTGCCAGCAGTTTCTCCAGGGAGTGGGAGACCCAGTACTTC. Translated: CASSFSREWETQYF.